This T cell receptor (beta chain) was recorded in a study of cytomegalovirus exposure and HLA in healthy donors listed by TCRdb under 2017. Context from the whole study: An earlier analysis of approximately 640 of the donors reported roughly 300 Gb of sequence data and 100 million to 130 million unique TCR beta sequences from 150 million to 200 million T cells. Approximately 310 gigabases of sequencing data and approximately 91 million unique TCR sequences made up an early release that covered under 750 HLA-typed donors. The genetic ancestry cluster associated with self-reported Caucasian donors included roughly four fifths of the 398 genotyped donors. The aim of the study was to test whether cataloging public T cell receptors could identify signatures of past pathogen exposure. The T cell repertoires of roughly 660 subjects were profiled by immunosequencing and related to cytomegalovirus serostatus. Along with the roughly 670-subject first cohort, a separate validation cohort of over a hundred different subjects was used. To predict cytomegalovirus infection status, the study combined high-throughput TCR immunosequencing, statistical association of individual TCRs with disease status, and machine learning. A later analysis re-examined previously published TCR beta repertoires from about 700 donors and added high-resolution HLA genotyping to investigate patterns of TCR occurrence. Rather than drawing on any new phenotypic data, the later analysis identified candidate immune exposures from TCR beta sequences and the way those sequences occurred across donors. An earlier analysis of approximately 500 of the donors applied high-throughput TCR beta sequencing to assess whether each TCR beta V gene segment acted as functional or pseudogenic. Donor age, sex, ethnicity and CMV serostatus were collected together with the repertoire data. A later genetic analysis used genome-wide SNP genotypes for 398 of the 666 donors, treating that subset as a discovery cohort. All discovery cohort repertoires had been generated using a single sequencing platform. HLA typing included class I and class II loci at four-digit resolution. The number of typed donors differed by locus: about 620-640 for A, B, C, DRB1 and DQB1; 500 to 550 for DQA1; approximately 600 for DPA1; and approximately 450 for DPB1. Roughly 5 DR-DQ haplotypes were handled as single units for association and clustering, since linkage in the cohort was strong. Among 300 to 450 genotyped donors of the cohort, an average of 235,054 unique TCR beta nucleotide sequences were sequenced per donor, roughly 20% of them non-productive. The full study reports these points: According to a later analysis, TCR association rates differed among HLA loci, with DRB1 alleles showing the most associated TCRs and HLA-C alleles showing the fewest. A few of the identified cytomegalovirus-associated TCR beta chains were confirmed in vitro to be specific for cytomegalovirus antigens. Several of the top co-occurrence clusters appeared to be linked to parvovirus B19, influenza, CMV and Epstein-Barr virus, according to a later analysis. In an earlier analysis of 587 of the donors, most TCR beta V segments appeared in productive rearrangements about 87% or about 30% of the time, broadly matching IMGT annotations. Presence/absence analyses assumed roughly uniform sequencing depth across donors, an assumption that may not hold. Some IMGT-functional V segments, including TRBV6-2 and TRBV6-3, could not be distinguished by the 87-base-pair reads and were therefore excluded. Across donors, most TCR sequences were observed very rarely, whereas some public TCRs were present in many individuals. In a later analysis, 16,951 TCR beta sequences were associated with specific HLA alleles at a false discovery rate of 0.05. Most CMV-associated TCR beta chains appeared to be HLA-restricted in a later analysis, and the HLA associations seemed to be driven largely by CMV exposure. In a later analysis, HLA-associated TCR beta chains were found to be more clonally expanded and to have lower generation probabilities than equally common non-associated chains. According to a later genetic analysis, donors in an Asian-associated ancestry cluster had fewer N-insertions in productive TCRs than the approximately 630-donor mean. A further reported finding was that TCR beta sequences accurately predicted the HLA-A and HLA-B alleles for most subjects in the first cohort. According to the authors, the approach could potentially be generalized to other disease states and immunological phenotypes. About 17 rarely observed V segments, including chromosome 9 orphons, were excluded from the earlier analysis of almost 600 of the donors because counts were too low. V-gene and J-gene trimming of TCR beta chains was associated with a missense DCLRE1C variant in a later genetic analysis, and the association was replicated in an independent cohort. This cohort had only TCR beta chains sequenced, and the lack of alpha or paired-chain data limited which features could be detected. In both the original and validation cohorts, the classifier was reported to diagnose cytomegalovirus status with high specificity and sensitivity. In the study, around 150 TCR beta chains were listed as associated with cytomegalovirus. Assigning TCR associations to individual alleles was difficult when HLA alleles, especially DR and DQ, strongly co-occurred. Correlated functional status among segregating V segments might be attributable to linkage disequilibrium, but an unknown experimental factor could not be ruled out. Because HLA typing was missing for some donors at each locus, association tests included only the typed subset. A cluster of highly shared sequence variants was judged likely to represent a technical artifact of the sequencing pipeline. CMV serostatus was the only immune exposure information available for the cohort.

On this clone: The antigen it recognizes is unknown. No base quality values were provided; no much bigger clone lies one nucleotide off.

The library was obtained by the immunoSEQ multiplex PCR assay. For the multiplex PCR, a mixture combining 60 forward primers for TCR Vbeta segments and 13 reverse primers for TCR Jbeta segments was used. The CDR3 region of rearranged TCR beta genes was amplified from genomic DNA with a multiplex PCR assay. On the Illumina HiSeq System, the amplified TCR beta libraries were sequenced as 87-base-pair reads. The original methods were these. Across the 600 to 700 repertoires, a later analysis counted approximately 75 million unique TCR beta chains, 9 million to 14 million of which were shared by at least two donors. Raw reads were error-corrected and collapsed into unique sequences by a nearest-neighbor algorithm in which closely related sequences were merged to remove PCR and sequencing errors. To assign V, D and J gene segments, CDR3 sequences were aligned to IMGT reference sequences. For a sequence to be retained, at least a six-nucleotide match to both a V gene segment and a J gene segment was required. A rearrangement counted as productive if the CDR3 had no stop codons and remained in frame with V and J, and every other rearrangement counted as non-productive. CDR3 was defined by IMGT convention, running from the second conserved V-encoded cysteine to the conserved J-encoded phenylalanine. In an earlier analysis of approximately 500 of the donors, sequences lacking an unambiguous match to a single V gene segment were excluded. An earlier analysis of 450 to 650 of the donors called V segments functional above 56.7% productive rearrangements and segregating when the between-donor standard deviation exceeded 5%. A statistical classification framework was built for diagnosing cytomegalovirus status from the catalog of TCR beta chain sequences. In a later analysis, V and J genes were assigned by comparing TCR nucleotide sequences against IMGT/GENE-DB human TR gene sequences. The TCRdist pipeline was used in a later analysis to assign CDR3 sequences and most-parsimonious VDJ recombination scenarios. A later analysis defined each TCR beta chain by its CDR3 amino acid sequence plus V-gene family, and excluded reads lacking a unique V-gene family. In a later analysis, around 650 highly shared, low-generation-probability nucleotide sequences were removed to address suspected cross-contamination and a sequencing artifact. For each public chain, a later analysis derived a clonal expansion index from normalized ranks of inferred template counts within each repertoire. In a later analysis, generation probabilities were computed using a VDJ recombination model fitted to out-of-frame rearrangements, and the results were checked against IGoR. Hypergeometric tests were used in a later analysis to score TCR-TCR, TCR-HLA and TCR-CMV co-occurrence, with a repertoire-size bias correction applied to the TCR pairs. False discovery rates were estimated in a later analysis by permuting HLA or CMV assignments 20 times. In a later analysis, co-occurring TCRs were grouped using DBSCAN, with TCRdist sequence similarity added in when clustering inside HLA-allele-positive subsets. Co-occurrence clustering excluded repertoires with fewer than 30,000 or more than 120,000 public chains, plus five with anomalous nucleotide sharing. The clones in this table, taken by TCRdb from immuneACCESS, are in-frame only. Not every clone is retained; where verified, under half of the shortfall comes from an unresolved V gene, and the cause of the rest is unknown. V and J calls and clone size are copied from that table; D and trimming were computed from the DNA. Across this sample there are under 200,000 clones, with roughly 60% seen only once. The leading ten clones occupy around 3% of the sample.

For CDR1 and CDR2, the germline V gene lists LGHNA and YSLEER. Trimming costs V 0 bases and J 5 bases, and their ends lie 13 bases apart. The CDR3 starts with the cysteine, ends with the phenylalanine, and has 16 residues. The CDR3 DNA has 48 bases and is translated from base 1. In total, roughly 710 healthy bone marrow donors made up the cohort. Cohort members were all nominally healthy when sampled, although unrecorded immune exposures were likely present. The donor tested CMV seronegative, placing the donor among the roughly 350 seronegative members of the cohort. Every donor gave a peripheral blood sample, and the peripheral blood mononuclear cells from that sample were used for TCR beta sequencing. The Qiagen DNeasy Blood Extraction Kit was used to extract genomic DNA from the blood cell samples.

Specimen: PBMCs. Recombination linked TRBV4-3 to TRBJ2-2; matching of 5 bases hints at TRBD1 as the D gene. The origin of this receptor is a man aged 40-50 years in good health and CMV-seronegative. This receptor has the CDR3 CASSQDRSRVTGELFF. The DNA sequence is given as TGCGCCAGCAGCCAAGATCGAAGCAGGGTGACCGGGGAGCTGTTTTTT.